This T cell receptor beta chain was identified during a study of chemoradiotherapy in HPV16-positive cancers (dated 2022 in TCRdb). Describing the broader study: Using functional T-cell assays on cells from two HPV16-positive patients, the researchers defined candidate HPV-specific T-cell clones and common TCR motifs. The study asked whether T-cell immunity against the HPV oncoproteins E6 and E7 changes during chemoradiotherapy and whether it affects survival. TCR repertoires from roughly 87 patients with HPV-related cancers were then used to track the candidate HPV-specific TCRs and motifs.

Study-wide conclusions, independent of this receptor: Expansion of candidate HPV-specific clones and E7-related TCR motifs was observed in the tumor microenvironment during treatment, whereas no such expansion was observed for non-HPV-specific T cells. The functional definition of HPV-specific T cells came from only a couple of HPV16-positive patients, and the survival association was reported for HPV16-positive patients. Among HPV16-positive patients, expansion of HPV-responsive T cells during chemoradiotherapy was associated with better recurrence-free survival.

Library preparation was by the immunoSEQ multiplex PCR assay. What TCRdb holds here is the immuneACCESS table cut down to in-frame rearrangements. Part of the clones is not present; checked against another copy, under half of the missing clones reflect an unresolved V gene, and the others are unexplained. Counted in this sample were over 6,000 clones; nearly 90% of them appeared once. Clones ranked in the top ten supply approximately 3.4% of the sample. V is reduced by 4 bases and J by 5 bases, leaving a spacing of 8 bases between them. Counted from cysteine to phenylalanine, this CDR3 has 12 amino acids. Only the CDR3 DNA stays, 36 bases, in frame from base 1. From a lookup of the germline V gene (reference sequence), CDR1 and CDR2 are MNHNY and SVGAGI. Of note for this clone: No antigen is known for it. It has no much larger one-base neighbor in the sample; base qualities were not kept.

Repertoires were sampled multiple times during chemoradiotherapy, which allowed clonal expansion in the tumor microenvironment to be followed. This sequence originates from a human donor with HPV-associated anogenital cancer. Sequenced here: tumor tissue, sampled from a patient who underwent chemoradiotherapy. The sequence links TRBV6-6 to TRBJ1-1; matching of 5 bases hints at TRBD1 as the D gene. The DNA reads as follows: TGTGCCAGCAGTTTCCGGGGGACTGAAGCTTTCTTT. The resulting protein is CASSFRGTEAFF.